The 28 T cell receptor beta chains below come from one sample, sequenced in a study of T cells in localized non-small cell lung cancer. Some clones are missing from TCRdb's copy, which holds only in-frame ones; the method was immunoSEQ multiplex PCR. The table lists about 52,000 clones, approximately 86% of them singletons. The starting material was PBMCs, obtained before any cancer treatment. These receptors were obtained from a female donor with stage II lung adenocarcinoma.

The gene calls are TRBV5-1 and TRBJ1-2, with D perhaps matching TRBD1 (5 bases). Germline-derived CDR1 and CDR2 are SGHRS and YFSETQ. Deletions cut 3 bases from V and 4 bases from J, with 19 bases between. The CDR3 is 16 residues long. CDR3 DNA sequence: TGCGCCAGCAGCTATAACCCCAGATTGAGGGGCTATGGCTACACCTTC. Its translation: CASSYNPRLRGYGYTF.

The chain joins TRBV6-5 to TRBJ2-3, with TRBD1 matching 10 bases. Germline V CDR1 and CDR2: MNHEY, SVGAGI. Trimming removed 6 bases from V and 2 bases from J; junction bases left unmatched: 5. The CDR3 sequence is 15 residues long. The CDR3 bases are TGTGCCAGCAGCCAGACAGGGGGCAACACAGATACGCAGTATTTT. As protein: CASSQTGGNTDTQYF.

The J gene is TRBJ1-4, the V gene TRBV6-1, with TRBD1 as a possible D gene (5 bases). V lost 5 bases, J lost 7 bases, and 14 bases lay in between. Germline V gene lookup returns CDR1 MNHNS and CDR2 SASEGT. This CDR3 has 14 residues. The CDR3 nucleotides read TGTGCCAGCAGTCCGATCCTTAGGGGTGAAAAACTGTTTTTT. This translates into CASSPILRGEKLFF.

The chain employs TRBV2 and TRBJ2-3; a possible D gene is TRBD1 (6 bases). Germline CDR1 and CDR2: SNHLY and FYNNEI. The CDR3 is 14 amino acids. The V and J ends lost 7 bases and 3 bases respectively, with 14 bases between them. The CDR3 DNA sequence: TGTGCCAGCAAGGGCGACAGGATTACAGATACGCAGTATTTT. Translating gives CASKGDRITDTQYF. Drawing the rest from reference TRBV2 and TRBJ2-3, the complete variable domain is EPEVTQTPSHQVTQMGQEVILRCVPISNHLYFYWYRQILGQKVEFLVSFYNNEISEKSEIFDDQFSVERPDGSNFTLKIRSTKLEDSAMYFCASKGDRITDTQYFGPGTRLTVL.

The chain uses TRBV5-4 and TRBJ2-1, with D hard to call. CDR3 length: 14 amino acids. CDR1 is SGHNT and CDR2 is YYREEE in the germline V gene (reference sequence). V lost 1 base and J 9 bases, leaving 14 bases between the germline ends. The CDR3 loop is CASSLRPAYGEQFF. The CDR3 DNA reads TGTGCCAGCAGCTTGCGCCCCGCCTACGGTGAGCAGTTCTTC.

The chain couples TRBV5-1 to TRBJ2-5; D gene ambiguous. Germline V gene data show CDR1 as SGHRS and CDR2 as YFSETQ. This CDR3 is 10 amino acids long. The V and J ends lost 5 bases and 5 bases respectively, with 4 bases between them. CDR3 region: CASRPETQYF. CDR3 coding DNA: TGCGCCAGCAGACCGGAGACCCAGTACTTC.

The genes are TRBV6-4 and TRBJ1-4; no firm D call. CDR3 size: 15 residues. In germline, CDR1 is MRHNA, CDR2 SNTAGT. Trimming took 2 bases from V and 5 from J, leaving 12 bases between them. CDR3 DNA: TGTGCCAGCAGTGACCAAGGAGGGCCGAATGAAAAACTGTTTTTT. Protein product: CASSDQGGPNEKLFF.

The V gene is TRBV7-9, the J gene TRBJ2-6; D gene ambiguous. V was shortened by 4 bases and J by 4 bases, with 11 bases between the two germline ends. There are 15 residues in the CDR3. Per germline, CDR1 SEHNR and CDR2 FQNEAQ (reference sequence). This CDR3 reads CASSSSPVGANVLTF. The CDR3 DNA is TGTGCCAGCAGCTCGAGTCCTGTGGGGGCCAACGTCCTGACTTTC.

V gene TRBV9 combines with J gene TRBJ1-2; D is unclear. Trimming left V 0 bases short and J 0 bases short, with 6 bases between. Looked up from germline, CDR1 is SGDLS and CDR2 is YYNGEE. The CDR3 runs to 14 residues. CDR3: CASSVVAANYGYTF. Written as DNA, the CDR3 is TGTGCCAGCAGCGTAGTGGCTGCTAACTATGGCTACACCTTC.

The rearrangement joins TRBV7-9 to TRBJ1-1; possibly TRBD1 for D (6 bases). Trimming removed 4 bases at V and 6 bases at J, with 9 bases between. The V gene's germline CDR1 is SEHNR and CDR2 FQNEAQ (reference sequence). The length of the CDR3 is 12 residues. The DNA for the CDR3 is TGTGCCAGCAGCTCGGGGGGGCCTGAAGCTTTCTTT. It encodes CASSSGGPEAFF. Looking up the rest from reference TRBV7-9 and TRBJ1-1 gives the full variable domain: DTGVSQNPRHKITKRGQNVTFRCDPISEHNRLYWYRQTLGQGPEFLTYFQNEAQLEKSRLLSDRFSAERPKGSFSTLEIQRTEQGDSAMYLCASSSGGPEAFFGQGTRLTVV.

This clone was seen once. The chain uses TRBV5-1 and TRBJ1-2, with 7 bases identical to TRBD1. The CDR3 contains 17 residues. The ends lost 0 bases at V and 3 bases at J; junction bases unmatched: 11. Germline CDR1 and CDR2: SGHRS and YFSETQ. The CDR3 region has the DNA TGCGCCAGCAGCTTGGGCCCCAGGGGGGGAGAGGACTATGGCTACACCTTC. Protein: CASSLGPRGGEDYGYTF.

The chain uses TRBV6-1 and TRBJ1-2; D is unresolved. Germline CDR1 MNHNS, CDR2 SASEGT. V shed 6 bases and J shed 0 bases, with 8 bases lying between them. This CDR3 spans 13 amino acids. For the CDR3, the DNA is TGTGCCAGCAGCCTGGGGACTAACTATGGCTACACCTTC. This codes for CASSLGTNYGYTF.

The rearrangement uses TRBV11-2 and TRBJ2-3; D unresolved. The CDR3 is 15 amino acids. Germline V lookup: CDR1 SGHAT, CDR2 FQNNGV. Trimming pared 4 bases from V and 0 bases from J, leaving 11 bases between. The CDR3 here is CASSSTQYSTDTQYF. For the CDR3, the DNA is TGTGCCAGCAGCTCAACACAGTACAGCACAGATACGCAGTATTTT.

This sequence joins TRBV7-2 and TRBJ2-7; 8 nucleotides line up with TRBD2. V lost 3 bases, J lost 2 bases, and 6 bases stayed unmatched. The CDR3 sequence is 15 residues long. In germline, CDR1 is SGHTA, CDR2 FQGNSA. The CDR3, as DNA: TGTGCCAGCAGCTTGAGAGCGGGGGAAACCTACGAGCAGTACTTC. The encoded protein is CASSLRAGETYEQYF.

This rearrangement joins TRBV5-1 to TRBJ2-7; D possibly corresponds to TRBD1 (6 bases). This CDR3 contains 15 residues. From germline, CDR1 is SGHRS and CDR2 YFSETQ. Trimming left V 2 bases short and J 0 bases short, with 12 bases between. CDR3 DNA: TGCGCCAGCAGCTTACAGGGACGGAGCTCCTACGAGCAGTACTTC. Its translation: CASSLQGRSSYEQYF. Full variable domain (missing parts from reference TRBV5-1 and TRBJ2-7): KAGVTQTPRYLIKTRGQQVTLSCSPISGHRSVSWYQQTPGQGLQFLFEYFSETQRNKGNFPGRFSGRQFSNSRSEMNVSTLELGDSALYLCASSLQGRSSYEQYFGPGTRLTVT.

In its sample, this clone was seen a few times. V and J are TRBV5-1 and TRBJ1-2; D gene ambiguous. The germline V gene encodes CDR1 SGHRS and CDR2 YFSETQ. The CDR3 runs to 16 residues. With 4 bases removed from V and 2 bases from J, the gap between germline ends came to 18 bases. The DNA of the CDR3 is TGCGCCAGCAGCACCGATGGGAGTTCGGGGAACTATGGCTACACCTTC. Translating it yields CASSTDGSSGNYGYTF. Full variable domain (remainder filled in from reference TRBV5-1 and TRBJ1-2): KAGVTQTPRYLIKTRGQQVTLSCSPISGHRSVSWYQQTPGQGLQFLFEYFSETQRNKGNFPGRFSGRQFSNSRSEMNVSTLELGDSALYLCASSTDGSSGNYGYTFGSGTRLTVV.

This rearrangement joins TRBV4-1 to TRBJ2-7; weak D call: TRBD2 (6 bases). V lost 4 bases and J 7 bases, leaving 14 bases between the germline ends. The CDR3 is 13 amino acids. Germline V lookup: CDR1 MGHRA, CDR2 YSYEKL. CDR3 residues: CASSPEGGREQYF. The CDR3 coding sequence is TGCGCCAGCAGCCCGGAGGGAGGACGTGAGCAGTACTTC.

This chain connects TRBV19 to TRBJ1-5; possible D gene TRBD1, 6 bases. Trimming left V 7 bases short and J 0 bases short, with 7 bases between. Germline CDR1 and CDR2: LNHDA and SQIVND (reference sequence). CDR3 length: 13 amino acids. The CDR3 sequence: CASTGASNQPQHF. The CDR3 DNA follows: TGTGCCAGTACAGGGGCTAGCAATCAGCCCCAGCATTTT.

CDR3 coding DNA: TGTGCCAGTAGTCCTCCCGGAGGACAGGGCGGGCAGCCCCAGCATTTT. It codes for CASSPPGGQGGQPQHF. This rearrangement joins TRBV19 to TRBJ1-5; 8 bases fit TRBD1. Looked up from germline, CDR1 is LNHDA and CDR2 is SQIVND (reference sequence). The CDR3 covers 16 residues. V shed 5 bases, J shed 7 bases, and the junction held 13 bases outside the gene matches.

This chain connects TRBV10-3 to TRBJ2-7; D not certain. The CDR3 is 14 amino acids. From germline, CDR1 is ENHRY and CDR2 SYGVKD. With 2 bases removed from V and 6 bases from J, the gap between germline ends came to 14 bases. For the CDR3, the DNA is TGTGCCATCAGTGAGCTCTATCCAGCCTCCGAGCAGTACTTC. Amino acid sequence: CAISELYPASEQYF.

The chain carries TRBV5-6 and TRBJ1-1; D is possibly TRBD1 (5 bases). The CDR3 has 13 residues. Germline CDR1 SGHDT, CDR2 YYEEEE. Deletions cut 1 base from V and 3 bases from J, with 7 bases between. The CDR3: CASSLPRDTEAFF. DNA for the CDR3: TGTGCCAGCAGCTTGCCCAGGGACACTGAAGCTTTCTTT.

The chain has TRBV18 and TRBJ2-2, with TRBD2 as a possible D gene (6 bases). The ends were cut back, 5 bases at V and 0 bases at J, with 10 bases in the middle. CDR1 is KGHSH, CDR2 LQKENI, per germline. CDR3 size: 15 residues. CDR3 protein: CASSYAGSNTGELFF. The CDR3 DNA sequence: TGTGCCAGCTCATATGCGGGGTCGAACACCGGGGAGCTGTTTTTT.

The rearrangement links TRBV27 to TRBJ2-1; no reliable D call. The CDR3 is 18 amino acids. CDR1 is MNHEY and CDR2 is SMNVEV in the germline V gene (reference sequence). Between the trimmed V and J ends, which lost 0 bases and 4 bases, there was a span of 19 bases. The CDR3 DNA sequence: TGTGCCAGCAGTTTATCCCCCCATCTGGGTTCGTTATACAATGAGCAGTTCTTC. Amino acid sequence: CASSLSPHLGSLYNEQFF.

The chain uses TRBV12-5 and TRBJ1-5; D not certain. The CDR3 totals 15 residues. Germline V gene lookup returns CDR1 LGHNT and CDR2 FRNRAP. V dropped 0 bases and J dropped 1 base, with 7 bases sitting between them. This CDR3 is CASGLVLQSNQPQHF. CDR3 bases: TGTGCTAGTGGTTTGGTTCTACAGAGCAATCAGCCCCAGCATTTT. Supplemented by reference TRBV12-5 and TRBJ1-5, the full variable domain reads DARVTQTPRHKVTEMGQEVTMRCQPILGHNTVFWYRQTMMQGLELLAYFRNRAPLDDSGMPKDRFSAEMPDATLATLKIQPSEPRDSAVYFCASGLVLQSNQPQHFGDGTRLSIL.

The J gene is TRBJ2-5, the V gene TRBV6-6; maybe TRBD1 (6 bases). The CDR3 loop spans 15 amino acids. The V gene's germline CDR1 is MNHNY and CDR2 SVGAGI (reference sequence). Trimming removed 6 bases at V and 2 bases at J, with 16 bases between. CDR3 sequence (DNA): TGTGCCAGCAGGTGGGGACACCAGCCTCAAGAGACCCAGTACTTC. Its translation: CASRWGHQPQETQYF.

V gene TRBV27 combines with J gene TRBJ2-7; TRBD1 matches 10 bases. The CDR3 has 14 residues. The V and J ends lost 5 bases and 4 bases, in that order; junction bases with no gene match: 5. From germline, CDR1 is MNHEY and CDR2 SMNVEV (reference sequence). The CDR3 protein is CASSPGTGDYEQYF. For the CDR3, the DNA is TGTGCCAGCAGTCCAGGGACAGGGGATTACGAGCAGTACTTC.

The J gene is TRBJ2-7, the V gene TRBV7-9; perhaps TRBD1 as D (6 bases). The germline CDR1 and CDR2 sequences are SEHNR and FQNEAQ (reference sequence). Deletions cut 4 bases from V and 4 bases from J, with 8 bases between. This CDR3 comprises 12 residues. The CDR3 bases are TGTGCCAGCAGCTCCACAGGGTACGAGCAGTACTTC. Residues: CASSSTGYEQYF.

The rearrangement links TRBV15 to TRBJ1-5; 7 nucleotides match TRBD1. The CDR3 runs 15 residues. Germline-derived CDR1 and CDR2 are LNHNV and YYDKDF (reference sequence). Trimming at V came to 1 base and at J to 5 bases, leaving 5 bases not matched to a gene. The CDR3 is CATSRAGTAYQPQHF. The DNA for the CDR3 is TGTGCCACCAGCAGAGCCGGGACAGCCTATCAGCCCCAGCATTTT.